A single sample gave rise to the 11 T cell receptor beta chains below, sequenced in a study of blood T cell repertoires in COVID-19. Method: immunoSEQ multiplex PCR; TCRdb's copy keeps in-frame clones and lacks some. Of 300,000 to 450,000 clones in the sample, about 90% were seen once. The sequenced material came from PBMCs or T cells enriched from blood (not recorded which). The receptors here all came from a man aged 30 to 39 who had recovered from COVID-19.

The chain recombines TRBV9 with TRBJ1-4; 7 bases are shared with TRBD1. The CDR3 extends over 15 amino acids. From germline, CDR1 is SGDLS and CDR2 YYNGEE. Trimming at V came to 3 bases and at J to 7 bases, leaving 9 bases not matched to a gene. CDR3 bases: TGTGCCAGCAGCGCTCAACAGGGGATGAGTGAAAAACTGTTTTTT. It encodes CASSAQQGMSEKLFF.

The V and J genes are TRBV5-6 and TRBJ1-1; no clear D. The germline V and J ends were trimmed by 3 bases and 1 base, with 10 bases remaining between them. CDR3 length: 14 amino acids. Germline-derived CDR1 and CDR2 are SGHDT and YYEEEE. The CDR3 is CASSWNRENTEAFF. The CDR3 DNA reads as TGTGCCAGCAGCTGGAATCGGGAGAACACTGAAGCTTTCTTT. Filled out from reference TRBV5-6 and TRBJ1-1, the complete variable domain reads DAGVTQSPTHLIKTRGQQVTLRCSPKSGHDTVSWYQQALGQGPQFIFQYYEEEERQRGNFPDRFSGHQFPNYSSELNVNALLLGDSALYLCASSWNRENTEAFFGQGTRLTVV.

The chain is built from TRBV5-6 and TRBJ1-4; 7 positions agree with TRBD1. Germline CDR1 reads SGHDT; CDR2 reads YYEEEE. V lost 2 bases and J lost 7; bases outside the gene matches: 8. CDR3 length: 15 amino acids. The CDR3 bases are TGTGCCAGCAGCTTACCCTCGACAGGGAGTGAAAAACTGTTTTTT. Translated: CASSLPSTGSEKLFF.

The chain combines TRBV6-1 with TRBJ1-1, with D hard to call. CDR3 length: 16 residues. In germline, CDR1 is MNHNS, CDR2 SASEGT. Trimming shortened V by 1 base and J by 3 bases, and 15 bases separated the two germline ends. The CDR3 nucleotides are TGTGCCAGCAGTGAAGTGGGGTCAGCGGCGGACACTGAAGCTTTCTTT. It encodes CASSEVGSAADTEAFF.

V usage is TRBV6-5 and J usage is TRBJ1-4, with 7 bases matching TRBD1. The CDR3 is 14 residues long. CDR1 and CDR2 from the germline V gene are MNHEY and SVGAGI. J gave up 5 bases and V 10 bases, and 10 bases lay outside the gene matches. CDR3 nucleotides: TGTGCCACCCGAACCGGGACAGCCAATGAAAAACTGTTTTTT. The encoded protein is CATRTGTANEKLFF.

This CDR3 reads CASSQAPIGESSGNTIYF. The CDR3 region has the DNA TGCGCCAGCAGCCAAGCCCCAATCGGGGAAAGCTCTGGAAACACCATATATTTT. The chain employs TRBV4-1 and TRBJ1-3; D is unclear. CDR3 length: 18 amino acids. Germline V gene sequence: CDR1 MGHRA, CDR2 YSYEKL. Trimming stripped 1 base from V and 0 bases from J, with 16 bases between.

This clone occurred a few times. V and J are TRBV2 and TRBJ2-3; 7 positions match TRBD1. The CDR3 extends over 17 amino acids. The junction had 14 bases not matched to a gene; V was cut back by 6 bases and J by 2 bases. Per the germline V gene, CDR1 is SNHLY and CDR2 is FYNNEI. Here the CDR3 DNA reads TGTGCCAGCAGAACAGGGGTTGGAGTAATCTACACAGATACGCAGTATTTT. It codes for CASRTGVGVIYTDTQYF.

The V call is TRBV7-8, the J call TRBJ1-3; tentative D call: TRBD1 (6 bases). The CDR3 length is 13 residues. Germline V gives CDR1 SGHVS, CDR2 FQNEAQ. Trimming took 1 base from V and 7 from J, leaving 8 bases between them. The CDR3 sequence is CASSLERGNTIYF. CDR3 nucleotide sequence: TGTGCCAGCAGCTTAGAAAGGGGGAACACCATATATTTT.

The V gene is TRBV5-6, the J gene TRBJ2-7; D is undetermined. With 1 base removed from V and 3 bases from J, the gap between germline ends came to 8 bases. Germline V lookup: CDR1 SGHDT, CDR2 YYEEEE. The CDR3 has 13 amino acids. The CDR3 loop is CASSLLTDYEQYF. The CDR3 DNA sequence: TGTGCCAGCAGCTTGCTTACAGACTACGAGCAGTACTTC.

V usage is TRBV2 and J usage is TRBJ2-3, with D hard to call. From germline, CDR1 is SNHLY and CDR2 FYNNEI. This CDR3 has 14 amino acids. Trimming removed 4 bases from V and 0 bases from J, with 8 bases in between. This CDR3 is CASSVARSTDTQYF. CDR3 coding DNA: TGTGCCAGCAGTGTTGCGCGAAGCACAGATACGCAGTATTTT.

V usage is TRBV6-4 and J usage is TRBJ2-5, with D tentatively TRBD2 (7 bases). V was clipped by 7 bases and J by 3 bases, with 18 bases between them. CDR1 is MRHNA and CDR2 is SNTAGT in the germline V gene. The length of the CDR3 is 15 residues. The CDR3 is CASTGGGHWKETQYF. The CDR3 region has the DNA TGTGCCAGCACGGGGGGCGGGCATTGGAAAGAGACCCAGTACTTC.